This T cell receptor (beta chain) was recorded in a study of T cell repertoires in cytomegalovirus infection. Study-level points and caveats: Cumulative frequency of public TCR beta families picked out carriers of CMV plus the relevant HLA.

The CDR3 length is 17 residues. Losses at the gene ends were 8 bases for V and 4 bases for J; bases not matched to a gene: 15. Germline V CDR1 and CDR2: LNHNV, YYDKDF (reference sequence). To note about this clonotype: The antigen remains unidentified.

Using its own MiXCR run on the reads, TCRdb lists one record per CDR3 protein. The sample lists fewer than 850,000 distinct CDR3 sequences, roughly 28% occurring once. Sequencing used cultured CD8+ T cells from PBMCs, obtained from culture after CMV antigen stimulation. The chain couples TRBV15 to TRBJ2-1; the match to TRBD2 covers 9 bases. This TCR was recovered from a human donor in good health (CMV status not recorded). Some clones in this sample may be carry-over from other donors' samples. CDR3 nucleotides: TGTGCCACCGGCGGCGGGTCCGTAGCGGGGGCGTACAATGAGCAGTTCTTC. Encoded protein: CATGGGSVAGAYNEQFF.